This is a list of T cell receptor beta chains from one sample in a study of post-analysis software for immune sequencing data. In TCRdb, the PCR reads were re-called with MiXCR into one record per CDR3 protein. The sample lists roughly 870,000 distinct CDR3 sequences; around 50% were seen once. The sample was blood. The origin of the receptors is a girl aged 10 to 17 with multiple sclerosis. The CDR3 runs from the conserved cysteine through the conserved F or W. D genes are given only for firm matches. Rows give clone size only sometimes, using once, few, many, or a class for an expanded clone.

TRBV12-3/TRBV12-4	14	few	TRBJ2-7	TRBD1	TGTGCCAGCAGTTTTGGGGGACAGGGGCACGAGCAGTACTTC	CASSFGGQGHEQYF
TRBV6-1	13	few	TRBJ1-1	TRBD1	TGTGCCAGCAGTGGACAGGGTAAAACTGAAGCTTTCTTT	CASSGQGKTEAFF
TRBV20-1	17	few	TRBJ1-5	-	TGCAGTGCTAGAGATCTATGGGGGTCGGGAGGCAATCAGCCCCAGCATTTT	CSARDLWGSGGNQPQHF
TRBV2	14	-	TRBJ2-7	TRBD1	TGTGCCAGCACCGAAGGGGCAGGGGGCTTCGAGCAGTACTTC	CASTEGAGGFEQYF
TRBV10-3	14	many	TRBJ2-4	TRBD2	TGTGCCATCAGTGAGCCAGGACTAGGTGACATTCAGTACTTC	CAISEPGLGDIQYF
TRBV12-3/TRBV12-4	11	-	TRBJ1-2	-	TGTGCCAGCAGCGGCAGGGATGGCTACACCTTC	CASSGRDGYTF
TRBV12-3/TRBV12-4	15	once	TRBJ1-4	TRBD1	TGTGCCAGCAGTCCGCATGGGACAGTCAATGAAAAACTGTTTTTT	CASSPHGTVNEKLFF
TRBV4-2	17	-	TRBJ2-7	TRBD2	TGTGCCAGCAGCCAAGAACGACTAGCGGGCTTATACTCCGAGCAGTACTTC	CASSQERLAGLYSEQYF
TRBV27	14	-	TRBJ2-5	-	TGTGCCAGCAGTCCCCACAATCCCCAAGAGACCCAGTACTTC	CASSPHNPQETQYF
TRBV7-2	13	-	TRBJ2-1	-	TGTGCCAGCAGCCTACCCTCAGACAATGAGCAGTTCTTC	CASSLPSDNEQFF
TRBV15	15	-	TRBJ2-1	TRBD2	TGTGCCACCAGCAGAGGGGGGGGAACCTACAATGAGCAGTTCTTC	CATSRGGGTYNEQFF
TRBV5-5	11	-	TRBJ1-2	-	TGTGCCAGCAGCTTGACGGAAAGTTGCACCTTC	CASSLTESCTF
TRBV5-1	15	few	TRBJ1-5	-	TGCGCCAGCAGCCCCTTAGGACGGGTCAATCAGCCCCAGCATTTT	CASSPLGRVNQPQHF
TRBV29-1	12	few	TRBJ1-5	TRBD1	TGCAGCGTGCGGACAGGGGATCAGCCCCAGCATTTT	CSVRTGDQPQHF
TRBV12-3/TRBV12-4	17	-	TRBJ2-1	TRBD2	TGTGCCAGCAGCGCTCGCGTCTCTAGCGGGGGGAACAATGAGCAGTTCTTC	CASSARVSSGGNNEQFF
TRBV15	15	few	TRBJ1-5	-	TGTGCCACCAGCAGAGATAAACAGGAGAATCAGCCCCAGCATTTT	CATSRDKQENQPQHF
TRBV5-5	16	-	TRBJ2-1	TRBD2	TGTGCCAGCAGCTTGGCCGGACTAGCGGGAGGAAGTGAGCAGTTCTTC	CASSLAGLAGGSEQFF
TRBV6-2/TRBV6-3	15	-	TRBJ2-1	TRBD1	TGTGCCAGCAGACAGGGGCCCCAGGTTTACAATGAGCAGTTCTTC	CASRQGPQVYNEQFF
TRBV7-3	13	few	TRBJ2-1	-	TGTGCCAGCAGCCCCCGACGGGACAATGAGCAGTTCTTC	CASSPRRDNEQFF
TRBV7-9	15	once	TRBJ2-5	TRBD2	TGTGCCAGCAGCTTAGGTTGGCGGGAGATTGAGACCCAGTACTTC	CASSLGWREIETQYF
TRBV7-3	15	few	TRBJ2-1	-	TGTGCCAGCAGCTCCAGGGTGGGCAGAGACAATGAGCAGTTCTTC	CASSSRVGRDNEQFF
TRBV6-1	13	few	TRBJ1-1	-	TGTGCCAGCAGAGGGACATTTCCCACTGAAGCTTTCTTT	CASRGTFPTEAFF
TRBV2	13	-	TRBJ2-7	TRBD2	TGTGCCAGCAGGGTAGCGGGTGACTACGAGCAGTACTTC	CASRVAGDYEQYF
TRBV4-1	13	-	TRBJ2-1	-	TGCGCCAGCAGCCAAGTCGAAAACAGTGAGCAGTTCTTC	CASSQVENSEQFF
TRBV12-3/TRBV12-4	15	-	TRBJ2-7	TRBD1	TGTGCCAGCAGTCGACAGGGAGCTGGGTGGTACGAGCAGTACTTC	CASSRQGAGWYEQYF
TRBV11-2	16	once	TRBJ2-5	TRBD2	TGTGCCAGCAGCTTCAGACTAGCGACGTACCAAGAGACCCAGTACTTC	CASSFRLATYQETQYF
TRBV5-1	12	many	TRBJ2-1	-	TGCGCCAGCAGCCTTAGCGGTAATGAGCAGTTCTTC	CASSLSGNEQFF
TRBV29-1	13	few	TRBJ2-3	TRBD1	TGCAGCGTCGACAGGGACAACACAGATACGCAGTATTTT	CSVDRDNTDTQYF
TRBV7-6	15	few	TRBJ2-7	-	TGTGCCAGCAGCCCCCGGGGGAATAGGGGCTACGAGCAGTACTTC	CASSPRGNRGYEQYF
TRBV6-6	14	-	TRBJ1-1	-	TGTGCCAGCAGGCCGTGGGGGGGAGACACTGAAGCTTTCTTT	CASRPWGGDTEAFF
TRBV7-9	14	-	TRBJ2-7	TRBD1	TGTGCCAGCAGCATGTCGGGACAGGGCTTCGAGCAGTACTTC	CASSMSGQGFEQYF
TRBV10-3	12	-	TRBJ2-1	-	TGTGCCATCAGTGGGGCCACCGGGGAGCAGTTCTTC	CAISGATGEQFF
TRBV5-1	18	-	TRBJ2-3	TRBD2	TGCGCCAGCAGCTCTGGACTAGCGGGGATTATTAGCACAGATACGCAGTATTTT	CASSSGLAGIISTDTQYF
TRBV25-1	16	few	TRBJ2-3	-	TGTGCCAGCAGAAGGATGACAGGACTCCTCACAGATACGCAGTATTTT	CASRRMTGLLTDTQYF
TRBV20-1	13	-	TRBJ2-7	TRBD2	TGCAGTGCTGGGGGGACTACCTCCTACGAGCAGTACTTC	CSAGGTTSYEQYF
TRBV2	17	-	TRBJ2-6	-	TGTGCCAGCAGTGAAAAGTCGGCAGGGGCTGGGGCCAACGTCCTGACTTTC	CASSEKSAGAGANVLTF
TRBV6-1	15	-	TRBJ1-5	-	TGTGCCAGCAGTGAATGGACTGTGAGCAATCAGCCCCAGCATTTT	CASSEWTVSNQPQHF
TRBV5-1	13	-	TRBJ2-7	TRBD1	TGCGCCAGCTCGGGACAGGGGACGTACGAGCAGTACTTC	CASSGQGTYEQYF
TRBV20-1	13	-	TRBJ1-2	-	TGCAGTGTGCAGGGTCGGCTTGGGTATGGCTACACCTTC	CSVQGRLGYGYTF
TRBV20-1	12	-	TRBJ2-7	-	TGCAGTGGGACCGGGACAACCTACGAGCAGTACTTC	CSGTGTTYEQYF